The clone carrying this TCR beta chain is a singleton in its sample. This same CDR3 is encoded by further DNA sequences in the sample. This entry is derived from a study of blood T cell repertoires in COVID-19. Ages ranged from about 18 to 89 years, with residence in about two dozen US areas. The repertoire was sequenced with immunoSEQ multiplex PCR; TCRdb's copy has only in-frame clones and lacks some. This sample carries about 210,000 clones, 84% of them seen once, and the ten largest clones take around 2.9%. The CDR3 length is 12 residues. The V and J ends lost 3 bases and 6 bases respectively, with 6 bases between them. Germline V gives CDR1 SGHAT, CDR2 FQDESV (reference sequence).

The TCR originated in a woman aged 25 to 39 who had been exposed to COVID-19. This chain uses TRBV11-1 with TRBJ2-1; no reliable D call. Sequencing used PBMCs or T cells enriched from blood (not recorded which). CDR3 DNA sequence: TGTGCCAGCAGCTTGGGCCTCAATGAGCAGTTCTTC. Translation gives CASSLGLNEQFF.